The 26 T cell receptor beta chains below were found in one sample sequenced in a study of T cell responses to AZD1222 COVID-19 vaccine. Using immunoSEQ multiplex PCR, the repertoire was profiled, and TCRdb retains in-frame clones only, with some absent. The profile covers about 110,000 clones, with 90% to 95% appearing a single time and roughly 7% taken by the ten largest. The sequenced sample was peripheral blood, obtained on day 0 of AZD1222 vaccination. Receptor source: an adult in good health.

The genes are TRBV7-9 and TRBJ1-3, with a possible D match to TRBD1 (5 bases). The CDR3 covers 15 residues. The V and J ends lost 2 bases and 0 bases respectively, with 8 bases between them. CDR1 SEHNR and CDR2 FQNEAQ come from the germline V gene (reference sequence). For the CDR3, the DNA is TGTGCCAGCAGCTTAAGGGGAATCTCTGGAAACACCATATATTTT. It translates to CASSLRGISGNTIYF.

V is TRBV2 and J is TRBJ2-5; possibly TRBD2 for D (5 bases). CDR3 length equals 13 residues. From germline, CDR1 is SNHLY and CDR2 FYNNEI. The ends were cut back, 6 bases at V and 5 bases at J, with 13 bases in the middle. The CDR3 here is CASSGLLGETQYF. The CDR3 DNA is TGTGCCAGCAGCGGACTCTTAGGGGAGACCCAGTACTTC.

The CDR3 nucleotides read TGTGCCAGCAGCTTTAGTGTCGGGACTCCACTCCCCGAGCAGTACTTC. Protein sequence: CASSFSVGTPLPEQYF. The V call is TRBV11-1, the J call TRBJ2-7; the D gene is possibly TRBD2 (6 bases). Germline loops: CDR1 SGHAT, CDR2 FQDESV (reference sequence). V was cut by 3 bases and J by 6 bases, with 21 bases left in between. The CDR3 has 16 residues.

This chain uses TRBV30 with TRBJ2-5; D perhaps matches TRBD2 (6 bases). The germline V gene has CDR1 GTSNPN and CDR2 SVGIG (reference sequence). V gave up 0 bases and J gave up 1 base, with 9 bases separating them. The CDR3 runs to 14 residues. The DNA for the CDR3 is TGTGCCTGGAGTGTAAACGGGGGCCAAGAGACCCAGTACTTC. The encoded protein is CAWSVNGGQETQYF.

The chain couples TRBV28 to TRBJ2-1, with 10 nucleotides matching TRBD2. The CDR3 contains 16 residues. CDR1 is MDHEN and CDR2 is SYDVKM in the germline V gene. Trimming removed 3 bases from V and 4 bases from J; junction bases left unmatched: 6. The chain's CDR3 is CASSFSGLAEYNEQFF. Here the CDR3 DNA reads TGTGCCAGCAGTTTCTCAGGACTAGCGGAATACAATGAGCAGTTCTTC.

CDR3: CASSGQSNTEAFF. For the CDR3, the DNA is TGTGCCAGTAGCGGGCAGTCTAACACTGAAGCTTTCTTT. This chain connects TRBV19 to TRBJ1-1; D is unresolved. V gave up 6 bases and J gave up 2 bases, with 10 bases separating them. This CDR3 region has 13 residues. In germline, CDR1 is LNHDA, CDR2 SQIVND (reference sequence).

DNA for the CDR3: TGTGCCAGCAGCTTGGCGGGGCAGGGACCAGATCGAAGCTATGGCTACACCTTC. It encodes CASSLAGQGPDRSYGYTF. This sequence joins TRBV5-4 and TRBJ1-2; D possibly corresponds to TRBD1 (5 bases). CDR1 is SGHNT, CDR2 YYREEE, per germline (reference sequence). This CDR3 spans 18 amino acids. V was trimmed by 0 bases and J by 4 bases, leaving 22 bases between them.

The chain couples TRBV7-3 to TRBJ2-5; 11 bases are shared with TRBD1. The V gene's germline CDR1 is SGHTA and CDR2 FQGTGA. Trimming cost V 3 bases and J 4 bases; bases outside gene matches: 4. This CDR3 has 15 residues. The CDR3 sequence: CASSFGQGAGETQYF. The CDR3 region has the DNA TGTGCCAGCAGCTTCGGACAGGGGGCAGGAGAGACCCAGTACTTC. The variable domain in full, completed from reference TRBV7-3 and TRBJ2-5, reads GAGVSQTPSNKVTEKGKYVELRCDPISGHTALYWYRQSLGQGPEFLIYFQGTGAADDSGLPNDRFFAVRPEGSVSTLKIQRTERGDSAVYLCASSFGQGAGETQYFGPGTRLLVL.

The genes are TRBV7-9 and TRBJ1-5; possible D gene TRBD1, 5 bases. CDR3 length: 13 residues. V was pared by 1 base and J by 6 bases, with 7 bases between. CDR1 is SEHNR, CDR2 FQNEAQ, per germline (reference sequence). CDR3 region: CASSLGGIQPQHF. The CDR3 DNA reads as TGTGCCAGCAGCTTAGGGGGCATTCAGCCCCAGCATTTT.

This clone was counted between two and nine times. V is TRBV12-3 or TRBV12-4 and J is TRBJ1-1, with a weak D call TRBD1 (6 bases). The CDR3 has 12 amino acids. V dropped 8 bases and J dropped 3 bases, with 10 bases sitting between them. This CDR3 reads CASGEGDTEAFF. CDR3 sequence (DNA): TGTGCCAGCGGCGAGGGGGACACTGAAGCTTTCTTT.

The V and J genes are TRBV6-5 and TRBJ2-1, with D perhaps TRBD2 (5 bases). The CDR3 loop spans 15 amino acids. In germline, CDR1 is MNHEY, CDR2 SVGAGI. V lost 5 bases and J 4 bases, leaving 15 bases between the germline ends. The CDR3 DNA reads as TGTGCCAGCAGTCGAGAGGTCAGGAGGTACAATGAGCAGTTCTTC. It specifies CASSREVRRYNEQFF.

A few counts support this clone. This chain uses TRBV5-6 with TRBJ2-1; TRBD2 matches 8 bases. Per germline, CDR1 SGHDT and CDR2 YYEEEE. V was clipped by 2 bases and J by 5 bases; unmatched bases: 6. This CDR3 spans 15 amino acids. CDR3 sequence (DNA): TGTGCCAGCAGCTTCGGCCTAGCGGGTGACAATGAGCAGTTCTTC. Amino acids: CASSFGLAGDNEQFF.

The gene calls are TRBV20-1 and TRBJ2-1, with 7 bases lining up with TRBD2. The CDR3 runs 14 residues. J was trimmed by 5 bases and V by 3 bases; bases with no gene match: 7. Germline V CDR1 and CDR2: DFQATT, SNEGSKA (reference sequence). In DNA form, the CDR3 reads TGCAGTGCTAGTCAGACTAGCAGGGACAATGAGCAGTTCTTC. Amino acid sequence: CSASQTSRDNEQFF.

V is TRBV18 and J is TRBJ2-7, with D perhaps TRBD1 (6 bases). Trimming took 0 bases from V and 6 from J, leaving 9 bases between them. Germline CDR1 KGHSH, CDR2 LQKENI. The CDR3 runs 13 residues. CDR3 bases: TGTGCCAGCTCACCACCGGCAGGGGCCGAGCAGTACTTC. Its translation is CASSPPAGAEQYF.

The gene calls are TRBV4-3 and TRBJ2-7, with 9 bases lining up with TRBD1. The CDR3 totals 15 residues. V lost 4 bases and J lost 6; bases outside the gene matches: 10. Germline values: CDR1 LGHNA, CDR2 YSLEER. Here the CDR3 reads CASSLRGTGNGEQYF. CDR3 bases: TGCGCCAGCAGCCTACGGGGGACAGGGAATGGCGAGCAGTACTTC.

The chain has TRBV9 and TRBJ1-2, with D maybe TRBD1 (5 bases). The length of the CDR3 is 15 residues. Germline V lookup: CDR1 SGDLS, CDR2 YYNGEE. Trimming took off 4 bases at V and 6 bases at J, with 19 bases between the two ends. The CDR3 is CASSLTRGTEDGYTF. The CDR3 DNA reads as TGTGCCAGCAGCCTAACAAGGGGTACAGAAGATGGCTACACCTTC.

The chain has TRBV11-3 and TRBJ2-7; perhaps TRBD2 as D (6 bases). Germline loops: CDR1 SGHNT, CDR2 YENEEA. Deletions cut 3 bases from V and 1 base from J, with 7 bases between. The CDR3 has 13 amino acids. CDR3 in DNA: TGTGCCAGCAGCTTGCGGGAATCCTACGAGCAGTACTTC. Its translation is CASSLRESYEQYF. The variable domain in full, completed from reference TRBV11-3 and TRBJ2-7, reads EAGVVQSPRYKIIEKKQPVAFWCNPISGHNTLYWYLQNLGQGPELLIRYENEEAVDDSQLPKDRFSAERLKGVDSTLKIQPAELGDSAVYLCASSLRESYEQYFGPGTRLTVT.

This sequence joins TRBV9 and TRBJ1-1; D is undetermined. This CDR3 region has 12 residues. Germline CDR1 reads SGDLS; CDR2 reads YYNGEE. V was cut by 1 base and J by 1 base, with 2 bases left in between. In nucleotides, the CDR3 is TGTGCCAGCAGCGTACAGAACACTGAAGCTTTCTTT. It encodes CASSVQNTEAFF.

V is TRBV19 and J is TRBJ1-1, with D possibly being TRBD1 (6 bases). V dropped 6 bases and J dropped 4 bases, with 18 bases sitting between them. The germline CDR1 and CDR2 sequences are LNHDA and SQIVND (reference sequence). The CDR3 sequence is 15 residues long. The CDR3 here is CASSPPGEWITEAFF. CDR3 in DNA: TGTGCCAGTAGCCCCCCAGGGGAGTGGATCACTGAAGCTTTCTTT. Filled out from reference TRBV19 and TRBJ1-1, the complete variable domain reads DGGITQSPKYLFRKEGQNVTLSCEQNLNHDAMYWYRQDPGQGLRLIYYSQIVNDFQKGDIAEGYSVSREKKESFPLTVTSAQKNPTAFYLCASSPPGEWITEAFFGQGTRLTVV.

CDR3 loop: CASRPSQGGTEAFF. CDR3 in DNA: TGCGCCAGCAGACCTTCACAGGGAGGCACTGAAGCTTTCTTT. The rearrangement uses TRBV5-1 and TRBJ1-1; maybe TRBD1 (6 bases). Looked up from germline, CDR1 is SGHRS and CDR2 is YFSETQ. Trimming removed 5 bases from V and 4 bases from J, with 15 bases in between. CDR3 length: 14 amino acids.

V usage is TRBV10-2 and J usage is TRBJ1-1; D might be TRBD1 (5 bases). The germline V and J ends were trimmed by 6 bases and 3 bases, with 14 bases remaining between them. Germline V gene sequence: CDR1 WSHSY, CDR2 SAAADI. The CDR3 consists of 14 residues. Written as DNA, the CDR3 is TGCGCCAGCAGCCTACAGGTTCAACACACTGAAGCTTTCTTT. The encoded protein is CASSLQVQHTEAFF.

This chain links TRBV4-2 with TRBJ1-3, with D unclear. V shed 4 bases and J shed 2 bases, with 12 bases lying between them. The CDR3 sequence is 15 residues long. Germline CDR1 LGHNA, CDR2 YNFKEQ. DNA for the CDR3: TGTGCCAGCAGCCCCAGAGCCGGGGCTGGAAACACCATATATTTT. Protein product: CASSPRAGAGNTIYF.

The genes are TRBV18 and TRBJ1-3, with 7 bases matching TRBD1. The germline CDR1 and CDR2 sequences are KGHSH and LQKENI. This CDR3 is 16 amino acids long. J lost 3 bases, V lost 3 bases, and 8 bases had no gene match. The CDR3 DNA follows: TGTGCCAGCTCACCCCTGACAGGGTCTTTTGGAAACACCATATATTTT. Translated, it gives CASSPLTGSFGNTIYF.

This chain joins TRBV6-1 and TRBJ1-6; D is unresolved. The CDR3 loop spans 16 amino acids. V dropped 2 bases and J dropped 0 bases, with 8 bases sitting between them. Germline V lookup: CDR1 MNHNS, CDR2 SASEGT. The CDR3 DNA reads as TGTGCCAGCAGTGAACCCCCCCGCTCCTATAATTCACCCCTCCACTTT. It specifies CASSEPPRSYNSPLHF.

DNA of the CDR3: TGTGCCAGCAGGGCTCTTGGGGGGCCTGGGAACACTGAAGCTTTCTTT. Protein product: CASRALGGPGNTEAFF. The chain couples TRBV2 to TRBJ1-1; TRBD1 might be the D (6 bases). CDR3 length equals 16 residues. Looked up from germline, CDR1 is SNHLY and CDR2 is FYNNEI. Trimming removed 6 bases at V and 1 base at J, with 18 bases between.

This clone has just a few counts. CDR3 in amino acids: CASSFGRTGGSEQYF. DNA for the CDR3: TGCGCCAGCAGTTTTGGGAGGACAGGAGGGTCCGAGCAGTACTTC. This chain uses TRBV5-1 with TRBJ2-7, with D maybe TRBD1 (7 bases). Trimming pared 5 bases from V and 6 bases from J, leaving 21 bases between. From germline, CDR1 is SGHRS and CDR2 YFSETQ. This CDR3 is built from 15 residues.